This T cell receptor (beta chain) was retrieved from a study of blood T cell repertoires in COVID-19. Under the authors' procedure: Researchers report that nucleated cell counts were estimated from reference gene primer amplification. The table came from immunoSEQ multiplex PCR; TCRdb's copy has only in-frame clones and leaves some out. D and trimming come from the DNA, and the V and J calls and clone size come from that table. The sample holds about 57,000 clones, roughly 80% seen once. The CDR3 contains 14 residues. Germline V gene sequence: CDR1 WSHSY, CDR2 SAAADI. Deletions cut 0 bases from V and 9 bases from J, with 12 bases between.

Sample: PBMCs or T cells enriched from blood (not recorded which). The clonotype originates from a woman aged 40 to 50 with acute COVID-19. The chain is built from TRBV10-2 and TRBJ2-1, with D maybe TRBD1 (5 bases). The CDR3 coding sequence is TGCGCCAGCAGTGAGTCGACAGCCAGCACTGAGCAGTTCTTC. Its translation is CASSESTASTEQFF.